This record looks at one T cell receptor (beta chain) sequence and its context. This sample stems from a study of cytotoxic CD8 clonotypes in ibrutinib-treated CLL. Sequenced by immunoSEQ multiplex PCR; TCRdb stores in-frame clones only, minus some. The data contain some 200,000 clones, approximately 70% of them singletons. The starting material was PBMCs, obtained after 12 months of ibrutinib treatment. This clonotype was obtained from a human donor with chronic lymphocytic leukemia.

The CDR3, as DNA: TGTGCCAGCAGCCCCGCTCCCGGGACTAGCGGGACATTAACCGGGGAGCTGTTTTTT. Its protein is CASSPAPGTSGTLTGELFF. V gene TRBV28 combines with J gene TRBJ2-2; 13 nucleotides match TRBD2. The J segment lost 5 bases and the V segment lost 6 bases, leaving 15 bases of the junction unmatched. The CDR3 sequence is 19 residues long. Germline assignment: CDR1 MDHEN and CDR2 SYDVKM.